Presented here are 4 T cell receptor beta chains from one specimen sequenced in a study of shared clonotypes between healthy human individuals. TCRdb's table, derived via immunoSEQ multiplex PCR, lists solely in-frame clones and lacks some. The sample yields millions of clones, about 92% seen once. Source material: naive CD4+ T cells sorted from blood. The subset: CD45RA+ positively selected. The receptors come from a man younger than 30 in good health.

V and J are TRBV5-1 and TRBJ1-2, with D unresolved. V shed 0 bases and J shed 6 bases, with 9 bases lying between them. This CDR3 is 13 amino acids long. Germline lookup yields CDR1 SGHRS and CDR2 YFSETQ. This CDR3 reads CASSLALLDGYTF. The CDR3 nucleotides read TGCGCCAGCAGCTTGGCCCTCCTGGATGGCTACACCTTC.

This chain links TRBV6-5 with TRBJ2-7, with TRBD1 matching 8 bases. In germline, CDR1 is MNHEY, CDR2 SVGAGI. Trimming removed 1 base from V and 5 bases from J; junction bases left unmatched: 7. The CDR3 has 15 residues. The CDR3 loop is CASSYLSQGADEQYF. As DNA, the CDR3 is TGTGCCAGCAGTTACTTGAGCCAGGGGGCCGACGAGCAGTACTTC.

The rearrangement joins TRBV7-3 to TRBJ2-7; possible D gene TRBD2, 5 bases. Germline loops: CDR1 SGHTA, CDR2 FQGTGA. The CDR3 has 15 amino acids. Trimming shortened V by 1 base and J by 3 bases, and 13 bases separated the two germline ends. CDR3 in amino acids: CASSLNGNAGYEQYF. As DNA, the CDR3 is TGTGCCAGCAGCTTAAACGGGAACGCGGGCTACGAGCAGTACTTC.

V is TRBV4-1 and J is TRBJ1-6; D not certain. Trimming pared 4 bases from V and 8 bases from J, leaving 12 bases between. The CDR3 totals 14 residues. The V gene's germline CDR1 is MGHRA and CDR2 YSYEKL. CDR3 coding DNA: TGCGCCAGCAGCCCTCCCGAGACACATTCACCCCTCCACTTT. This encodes CASSPPETHSPLHF.